The present entry profiles one TCR beta chain with its context. Active moderate-to-severe ophthalmopathy, Clinical Activity Score at least 3, NOSPECS at least 4, under 3 months' duration. Based on clinical symptoms, serum thyroxine and TRAb, thyroid ultrasound and orbital computed tomography, diagnoses were reached. This entry belongs to a study of T cells in Graves' hyperthyroidism and ophthalmopathy. Study-wide context: Upon initial diagnosis and before any treatment, peripheral blood was collected.

CDR3 length: 14 residues. V was cut by 5 bases and J by 0 bases, with 10 bases left in between. Germline V gene sequence: CDR1 SGHRS, CDR2 YFSETQ. RNA transcripts were the template for amplifying TCR beta CDR3 regions. The TCR CDR3 first-round RT-PCR relied on the HTBI primer set. MiXCR, applied by TCRdb to the multiplex PCR reads, yields one record per CDR3 protein. This sample carries approximately 620,000 distinct CDR3 sequences, more than 15% of them seen once, and the ten largest clones take around 3.5%. This TCR derives from a woman aged 40 to 55 with Graves' ophthalmopathy. Specimen: blood. The chain couples TRBV5-1 to TRBJ2-3; a possible D gene is TRBD2 (5 bases). The CDR3 reads CASRTGGSTDTQYF. The CDR3 DNA reads TGCGCCAGCAGGACTGGCGGGAGCACAGATACGCAGTATTTT.